This T cell receptor (beta chain) came from a study of T cell responses to AZD1222 COVID-19 vaccine. Study-wide background: The analysis combined second doses at about 4 or about 12 weeks. Study conclusions and caveats: The donor cohort was predominantly white British with a female majority, and clonal diversity may have been underestimated. Repertoires were obtained solely post-peak T cell response. Regions 160-218 and 743-854 held dominance among vaccine-associated CD4 TCRs, which spanned spike.

J was trimmed by 7 bases and V by 7 bases; bases with no gene match: 8. Germline CDR1 reads LNHDA; CDR2 reads SQIVND (reference sequence). This CDR3 comprises 13 residues. Assay: immunoSEQ multiplex PCR; the TCRdb copy retains only in-frame clones and omits some. The sample lists 100,000 to 150,000 clones, roughly nine tenths occurring once. Comments on this clone: Antigen specificity is unknown.

The gene calls are TRBV19 and TRBJ1-2, with 8 bases that match TRBD1. Sequenced material: peripheral blood, taken on day 0 of AZD1222 vaccination. The sequence derives from an adult in good health. CDR3 sequence: CASNPQGAAGYTF. For the CDR3, the DNA is TGTGCCAGTAACCCTCAGGGGGCGGCTGGCTACACCTTC.